These T cell receptor beta chains were read from a single sample in a study of blood T cell repertoires in COVID-19. Method: immunoSEQ multiplex PCR; TCRdb's copy keeps in-frame clones and lacks some. The table lists a few hundred thousand clones, roughly nine tenths of them singletons, with approximately 0.93% in the top ten. The material sequenced was PBMCs or T cells enriched from blood (not recorded which). These receptors were collected from a woman aged 25 to 39 who had recovered from COVID-19. CDR3s leave out the opening cysteine and the closing phenylalanine or tryptophan.

V: TRBV7-9
CDR3: ASSLHSTGGTEAF

V: TRBV28
CDR3: ASTLLTLSGGPILSTDTQY

V: TRBV6-1
CDR3: ASSEVAGSNQPQH

V: TRBV30
CDR3: AWGDREAQH

V: TRBV20-1
CDR3: SASQQTRGSGNTIY

V: TRBV2
CDR3: ASSERTGVSKLF

V: TRBV29-1
CDR3: SVGGQIYNEQF

V: TRBV28
CDR3: ASSLPGGGNQPQH

V: TRBV24-1
CDR3: ATSDPRTGGRYGYT

V: TRBV18
CDR3: ASSPTRDSYSGANVLT

V: TRBV6-5
CDR3: ASSYGAGGQF

V: TRBV10-1
CDR3: ASSGGLAGSYEQY

V: TRBV5-1
CDR3: ASSPNGDSYNEQF

V: TRBV24-1
CDR3: ATSDPGQAGNTIY

V: TRBV30
CDR3: AWNRGGNSPLH

V: TRBV19
CDR3: ASKATASYEQY

V: TRBV5-1
CDR3: ASSLGIDSYGYT

V: TRBV6-1
CDR3: ASSEIKTGGINYGYT

V: TRBV9
CDR3: ASSPRDTPYEQY

V: TRBV9
CDR3: ASSADPRTGAGANVLT

V: TRBV4-1
CDR3: ASSQAGLYYEQY

V: TRBV11-3
CDR3: ASSPGQGPGETQY

V: TRBV19
CDR3: ASSSTPGGATDTQY

V: TRBV28
CDR3: ASSFLSQPQH

V: TRBV7-2
CDR3: ASSFRGGDSGNTIY

V: TRBV27
CDR3: ASSPGVSYEQY

V: TRBV9
CDR3: ASSAGGAPNEQF

V: TRBV7-9
CDR3: ASSPPSGESTDTQY

V: TRBV29-1
CDR3: SVIRGGDEKLF

V: TRBV5-4
CDR3: ASSPRGLDNSPLH

V: TRBV28
CDR3: ASSPRQDASSPLH

V: TRBV29-1
CDR3: SVDRPDTNYGYT

V: TRBV21-1
CDR3: ASSTKWDRNTEAF

V: TRBV20-1
CDR3: SASNRVGRGRTGELF

V: TRBV7-2
CDR3: ASSRPTENYGYT

V: TRBV27
CDR3: ASRGGDWANEQF

V: TRBV10-3
CDR3: AIGQGDYEQY

V: TRBV10-3
CDR3: ATSPTGVSGNTIY

V: TRBV28
CDR3: ASNRGSISGNTIY

V: TRBV18
CDR3: ASSPPRQGYTEAF